Listed here is a single T cell receptor beta chain. Its antigen is not yet known. Per-nucleotide qualities are absent, and no much larger clonotype sits a single base away. The data were taken from a study of cytomegalovirus exposure and HLA in healthy donors (dated by TCRdb to 2017 to 2019). Turning to the overall study: A later analysis indicated that the roughly 130 validation repertoires were generated on the platform also employed for the roughly 650 repertoires of the first cohort. In addition to the first cohort of 500 to 850 subjects, a separate validation cohort of 130 or so different subjects was used. The study combined high-throughput TCR immunosequencing, statistical association of individual TCRs with disease status, and machine learning to predict cytomegalovirus infection status. The study aimed to test whether signatures of past pathogen exposure could be identified by cataloging public T cell receptors. Broader findings and caveats from the paper: It was suggested by the authors that the approach could potentially be generalized to other disease states and immunological phenotypes. All 110 or so repertoires were used to score co-occurrence in the validation cohort in a later analysis, because that analysis had no HLA typing for the cohort. A total of fewer than 200 TCR beta chains were listed by the study as associated with cytomegalovirus. The classifier was reported to diagnose cytomegalovirus status with high specificity and sensitivity in both the original cohort and the validation cohort. A few of the identified cytomegalovirus-associated TCR beta chains were confirmed in vitro to be specific for cytomegalovirus antigens. In a later analysis, TCRs clustered in the first cohort were found to also tend to co-occur in the 130 or so validation repertoires, with 94% of cluster scores above 0. Most TCR sequences were seen in very few donors, while some public TCRs were found in many individuals.

Library preparation employed the immunoSEQ multiplex PCR assay. Per the source publication's procedure: A statistical classification framework was developed to diagnose cytomegalovirus status using the catalog of TCR beta chain sequences. TCRdb's version of the immuneACCESS table is confined to in-frame rearrangements and falls short of the full clone set. An unresolved V gene accounts for under half of the shortfall where checked; the remainder is of unknown origin. The V and J calls and clone size come from that table; D and trimming were worked out from the DNA. Here the sample has about 49,000 clones; about 91% occur a single time. The ten largest clones add up to over 1.3% of the sample. The donors belonged to the validation cohort of over a hundred subjects, which was separate from the roughly 680-subject first cohort. Sample: PBMCs. The receptor was isolated from a man in his late teens or twenties in good health and CMV-seronegative.

Read as DNA, the sequence is TGTGCCAGCAGTATCTCAGGGGAAGGGGAGCAGTTCTTC. It translates to CASSISGEGEQFF. Recombination joined TRBV7-9 with TRBJ2-1, with TRBD1 as a weak D call on 6 bases. The CDR3 spans 13 residues, from the cysteine through the phenylalanine. The DNA shown is the 39-base CDR3, in frame from base 1. CDR1 and CDR2 (SEHNR, FQNEAQ) derive from the germline V gene (reference sequence). Trimming at the junction amounts to 6 bases on V and 10 bases on J, and the germline ends lie 16 bases apart.